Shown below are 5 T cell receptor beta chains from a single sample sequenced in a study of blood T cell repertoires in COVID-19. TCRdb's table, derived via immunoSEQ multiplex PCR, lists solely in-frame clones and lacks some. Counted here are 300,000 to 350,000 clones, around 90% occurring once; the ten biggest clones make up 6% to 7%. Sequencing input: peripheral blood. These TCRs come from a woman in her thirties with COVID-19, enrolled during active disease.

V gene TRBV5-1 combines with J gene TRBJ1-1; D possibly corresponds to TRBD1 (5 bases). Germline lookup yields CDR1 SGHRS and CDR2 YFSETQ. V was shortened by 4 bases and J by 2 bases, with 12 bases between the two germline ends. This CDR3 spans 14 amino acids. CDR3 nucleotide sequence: TGCGCCAGCAGCGAAGGACACTCAAACACTGAAGCTTTCTTT. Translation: CASSEGHSNTEAFF.

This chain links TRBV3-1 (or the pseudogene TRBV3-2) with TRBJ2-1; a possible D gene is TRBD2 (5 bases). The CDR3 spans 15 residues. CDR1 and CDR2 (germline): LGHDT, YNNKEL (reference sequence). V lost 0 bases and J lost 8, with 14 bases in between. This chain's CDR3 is CASSQDRLAVHEQFF. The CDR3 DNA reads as TGTGCCAGCAGCCAAGATCGCCTAGCCGTCCATGAGCAGTTCTTC.

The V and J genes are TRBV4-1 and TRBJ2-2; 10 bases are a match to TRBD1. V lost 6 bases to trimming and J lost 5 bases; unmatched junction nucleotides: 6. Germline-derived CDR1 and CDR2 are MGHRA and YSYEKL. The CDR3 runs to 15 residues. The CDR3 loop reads CASSSGQGRTGELFF. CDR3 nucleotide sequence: TGCGCCAGCAGTTCGGGACAGGGGAGAACCGGGGAGCTGTTTTTT.

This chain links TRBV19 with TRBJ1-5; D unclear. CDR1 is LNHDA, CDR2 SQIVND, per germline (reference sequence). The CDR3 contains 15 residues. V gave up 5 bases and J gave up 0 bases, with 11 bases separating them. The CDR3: CASSAGSHSNQPQHF. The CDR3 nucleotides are TGTGCCAGTAGTGCGGGATCCCATAGCAATCAGCCCCAGCATTTT.

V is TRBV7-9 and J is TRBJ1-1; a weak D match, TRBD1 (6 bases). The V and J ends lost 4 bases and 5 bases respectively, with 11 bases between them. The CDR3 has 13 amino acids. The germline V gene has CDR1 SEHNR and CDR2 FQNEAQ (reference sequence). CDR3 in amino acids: CASSSNRDTEAFF. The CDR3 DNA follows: TGTGCCAGCAGCTCAAACAGGGATACTGAAGCTTTCTTT.